Below are 15 T cell receptor beta chains sequenced from a single sample in a study of human T cells and chemical hapten exposure. TCRdb called the RACE reads again in MiXCR, with one record for every CDR3 protein. Counted here are about 31,000 distinct CDR3 sequences, 6.5% to 9% occurring once; the ten biggest clones make up 9% to 10%. Time point of the sample: healthy volunteer bleed at 2 weeks. Extraction of total RNA was performed on unfractionated whole blood. Sample: whole blood. These receptor sequences come from a human donor in good health. Some clones in this sample may be carry-over from other donors' samples.

This clonotype was seen a few times. Its ends do not fully match the called genes, so a read error is possible. The J gene is TRBJ1-4, the V gene TRBV5-1; 8 nucleotides align to TRBD1. This CDR3 has 11 residues. Germline CDR1 reads SGHRS; CDR2 reads YFSETQ. The CDR3 DNA is TGCGCCAGCAGCGGCGGACAGGGCGTAATTTTT. Translating gives CASSGGQGVIF.

This clonotype has a handful of counts. The CDR3 nucleotides are TGTGCCTGGAGGAATGCTGAAGAGACCCAGTACTTC. Amino acids: CAWRNAEETQYF. V usage is TRBV30 and J usage is TRBJ2-5, with D hard to call. This CDR3 has 12 amino acids. In germline, CDR1 is GTSNPN, CDR2 SVGIG (reference sequence). The V gene lost 3 bases and the J gene lost 3 bases, with 8 bases spanning the gap.

This clonotype occurred many times. The V call is TRBV12-3 or TRBV12-4, the J call TRBJ1-4; 9 bases map to TRBD1. The trim removed 8 bases at V and 5 bases at J, leaving 12 bases unmatched. The CDR3 contains 16 residues. In DNA, the CDR3 is TGTGCCAGCGCCCTAATCTCCGGGACAGGGAATGAAAAACTGTTTTTT. As protein: CASALISGTGNEKLFF.

This clonotype has at least ten counts. This chain joins TRBV7-2 and TRBJ2-3; unclear D gene. Germline CDR1 is SGHTA and CDR2 is FQGNSA. The CDR3 runs to 12 residues. Trimming stripped 1 base from V and 5 bases from J, with 4 bases between. The CDR3 coding sequence is TGTGCCAGCAGCTTAGTTGGAGATACGCAGTATTTT. Translation gives CASSLVGDTQYF.

This clonotype was recorded many times. The V gene is TRBV5-1, the J gene TRBJ2-7; D gene unclear. There are 12 residues in the CDR3. Trimming removed 0 bases from V and 5 bases from J, with 6 bases in between. Germline CDR1 reads SGHRS; CDR2 reads YFSETQ. CDR3 bases: TGCGCCAGCAGCTTGGACCCCAACGAGCAGTACTTC. This gives the protein CASSLDPNEQYF. Full variable domain (missing parts from reference TRBV5-1 and TRBJ2-7): KAGVTQTPRYLIKTRGQQVTLSCSPISGHRSVSWYQQTPGQGLQFLFEYFSETQRNKGNFPGRFSGRQFSNSRSEMNVSTLELGDSALYLCASSLDPNEQYFGPGTRLTVT.

The sample holds many counts of this clonotype. The chain carries TRBV19 and TRBJ2-5, with 8 bases aligning to TRBD1. CDR1 LNHDA and CDR2 SQIVND come from the germline V gene (reference sequence). The V and J ends lost 4 bases and 5 bases, in that order; junction bases with no gene match: 6. CDR3 size: 14 residues. The CDR3 is CASSSQGAAETQYF. In DNA form, the CDR3 reads TGTGCCAGTAGTAGTCAGGGGGCGGCGGAGACCCAGTACTTC.

The V gene is TRBV7-8, the J gene TRBJ1-3, with 9 bases lining up with TRBD1. CDR1 and CDR2 (germline): SGHVS, FQNEAQ. V gave up 2 bases and J gave up 4 bases; unmatched junction bases: 3. This CDR3 is 15 amino acids long. In nucleotides, the CDR3 is TGTGCCAGCAGCTTATCACAGGGGGCGGGAAACACCATATATTTT. Residues: CASSLSQGAGNTIYF.

There are many counts of this clonotype. V usage is TRBV29-1 and J usage is TRBJ1-1; 9 nucleotides align to TRBD1. Germline CDR1 and CDR2: SQVTM and ANQGSEA. This CDR3 region has 17 residues. Trimming cost V 3 bases and J 8 bases; bases outside gene matches: 19. This CDR3 is CSVDGGVGTGRHLEAFF. DNA for the CDR3: TGCAGCGTTGATGGCGGGGTCGGGACAGGGAGACATCTCGAAGCTTTCTTT.

This clonotype was recorded many times. This chain uses TRBV6-2 or TRBV6-3 with TRBJ2-7, with unresolved D. CDR1 and CDR2 from the germline V gene are MNHEY and SVGEGT. CDR3 length: 12 amino acids. With 4 bases removed from V and 2 bases from J, the gap between germline ends came to 6 bases. CDR3 nucleotides: TGTGCCAGCAGTTCTGTACCCTACGAGCAGTACTTC. It translates to CASSSVPYEQYF.

This clonotype occurred a few times. The CDR3 reads CSASLSTLPCYGYTF. The CDR3 coding sequence is TGCAGTGCTAGTCTCTCGACACTCCCTTGTTATGGCTACACCTTC. The chain carries TRBV20-1 and TRBJ1-2; D not resolved. The ends were cut back, 3 bases at V and 5 bases at J, with 19 bases in the middle. CDR1 and CDR2 (germline): DFQATT, SNEGSKA (reference sequence). CDR3 length equals 15 residues.

This clonotype occurred a few times. The V call is TRBV6-2 or TRBV6-3, the J call TRBJ1-1; TRBD1 might be the D (5 bases). V lost 0 bases and J 3 bases, leaving 17 bases between the germline ends. The CDR3 length is 17 residues. Germline V CDR1 and CDR2: MNHEY, SVGEGT. CDR3 protein: CASSYSTSQAFDTEAFF. CDR3 DNA sequence: TGTGCCAGCAGTTACTCGACGTCACAGGCCTTCGACACTGAAGCTTTCTTT.

This clonotype was counted a few times. The chain uses TRBV28 and TRBJ2-5; D tentatively fits TRBD1 or TRBD2 (6 bases each). V lost 3 bases, J lost 3 bases, and 23 bases lay in between. The CDR3 is 18 residues long. CDR1 and CDR2 from the germline V gene are MDHEN and SYDVKM. The CDR3 DNA sequence: TGTGCCAGCAGTTTGGGGGGCTGGTTACGGGGGCTTAAAGAGACCCAGTACTTC. Its translation: CASSLGGWLRGLKETQYF.

This clonotype was recorded at least ten times. The chain joins TRBV5-1 to TRBJ2-7; 9 positions match TRBD2. The length of the CDR3 is 15 residues. Trimming at V came to 5 bases and at J to 3 bases, leaving 9 bases not matched to a gene. Germline CDR1 is SGHRS and CDR2 is YFSETQ. This chain's CDR3 is CASSPGSGSVYEQYF. CDR3 nucleotide sequence: TGCGCCAGCAGTCCCGGTAGCGGGAGTGTCTACGAGCAGTACTTC.

The chain links TRBV5-1 to TRBJ2-3; either TRBD1 or TRBD2 may supply D (5 bases each). The CDR3 has 14 amino acids. Trimming took off 6 bases at V and 4 bases at J, with 15 bases between the two ends. In germline, CDR1 is SGHRS, CDR2 YFSETQ. The CDR3 spells CASTRDQTPDTQYF. In DNA form, the CDR3 reads TGCGCCAGCACCAGGGACCAAACACCAGATACGCAGTATTTT.

This clonotype was picked up many times. This rearrangement joins TRBV29-1 to TRBJ2-5; D is possibly TRBD2 (6 bases). V dropped 7 bases and J dropped 4 bases, with 16 bases sitting between them. The CDR3 totals 13 residues. Germline V gene sequence: CDR1 SQVTM, CDR2 ANQGSEA. The CDR3: CSASGTPRETQYF. CDR3 DNA sequence: TGCAGCGCTTCCGGGACTCCCAGAGAGACCCAGTACTTC.